This T cell receptor beta chain was retrieved from a study of blood T cell repertoires in COVID-19. Losses at the gene ends were 5 bases for V and 5 bases for J; bases not matched to a gene: 11. The length of the CDR3 is 15 residues. Germline CDR1 LNHDA, CDR2 SQIVND (reference sequence). Here immunoSEQ multiplex PCR was the method, and the copy in TCRdb shows in-frame clones only, minus some. Altogether about 400,000 clones are present, 87% being singletons, with the ten largest covering roughly 9.4%. What was sequenced was PBMCs or T cells enriched from blood (not recorded which). The receptor was isolated from a woman between 50 and 59 years old who had recovered from COVID-19. The rearrangement joins TRBV19 to TRBJ2-5, with 7 bases fitting TRBD2. This chain's CDR3 is CASSARRGNGETQYF. In DNA, the CDR3 is TGTGCCAGTAGTGCGCGGCGGGGGAATGGGGAGACCCAGTACTTC.